This T cell receptor (beta chain) was identified during a study of PD-L1 blockade in urothelial cancer. Study information: Atezolizumab (1,200 mg intravenously every 3 weeks) began around 2014 for patients. Prior chemotherapy ranged from 0 to 3 regimens per patient.

Synthetic TCR analog templates were spiked into all PCRs individually. Using immunoSEQ multiplex PCR, the repertoire was profiled, and TCRdb retains in-frame clones only, with some absent. The table records about 82,000 clones, around nine tenths of them present only once. The germline V gene has CDR1 MNHEY and CDR2 SMNVEV (reference sequence). The CDR3 sequence is 13 residues long. V dropped 5 bases and J dropped 8 bases, with 15 bases sitting between them. The sequence was collected from a man aged 55-75 years with urothelial cancer. This rearrangement joins TRBV27 to TRBJ1-2; D uncertain. The sample here was PBMCs, taken around atezolizumab (anti-PD-L1) treatment. The CDR3 reads CASSPPSGRGYTF. CDR3 coding DNA: TGTGCCAGCAGTCCCCCCTCTGGGAGGGGCTACACCTTC.